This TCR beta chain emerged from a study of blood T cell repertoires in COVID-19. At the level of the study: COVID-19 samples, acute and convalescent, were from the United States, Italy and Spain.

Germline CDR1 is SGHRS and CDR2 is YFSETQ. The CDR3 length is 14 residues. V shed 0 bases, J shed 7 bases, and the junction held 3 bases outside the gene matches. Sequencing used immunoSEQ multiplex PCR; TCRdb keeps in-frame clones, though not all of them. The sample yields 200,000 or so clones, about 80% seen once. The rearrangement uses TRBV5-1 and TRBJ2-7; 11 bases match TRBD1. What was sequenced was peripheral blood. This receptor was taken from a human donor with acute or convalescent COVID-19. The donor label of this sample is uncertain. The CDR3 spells CASSLGDRGEEQYF. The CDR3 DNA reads TGCGCCAGCAGCTTGGGGGACAGGGGGGAGGAGCAGTACTTC. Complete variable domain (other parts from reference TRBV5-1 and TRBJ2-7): KAGVTQTPRYLIKTRGQQVTLSCSPISGHRSVSWYQQTPGQGLQFLFEYFSETQRNKGNFPGRFSGRQFSNSRSEMNVSTLELGDSALYLCASSLGDRGEEQYFGPGTRLTVT.